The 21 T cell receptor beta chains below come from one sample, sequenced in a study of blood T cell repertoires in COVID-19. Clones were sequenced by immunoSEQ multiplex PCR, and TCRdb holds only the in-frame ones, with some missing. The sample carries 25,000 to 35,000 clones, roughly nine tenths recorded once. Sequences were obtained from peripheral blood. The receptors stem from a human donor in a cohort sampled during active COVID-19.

The CDR3 region is CASSKGGQGYTEAFF. The CDR3 DNA follows: TGTGCCAGTAGTAAGGGTGGACAGGGGTACACTGAAGCTTTCTTT. This chain joins TRBV19 and TRBJ1-1; 9 nucleotides agree with TRBD1. CDR3 length equals 15 residues. V was pared by 4 bases and J by 3 bases, with 6 bases of the junction left unmatched. Germline V gives CDR1 LNHDA, CDR2 SQIVND (reference sequence).

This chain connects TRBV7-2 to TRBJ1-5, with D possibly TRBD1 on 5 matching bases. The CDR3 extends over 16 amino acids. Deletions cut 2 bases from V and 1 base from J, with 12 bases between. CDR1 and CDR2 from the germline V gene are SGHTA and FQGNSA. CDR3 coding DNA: TGTGCCAGCAGCTTAAGACCACGGGGGAGCAATCAGCCCCAGCATTTT. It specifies CASSLRPRGSNQPQHF.

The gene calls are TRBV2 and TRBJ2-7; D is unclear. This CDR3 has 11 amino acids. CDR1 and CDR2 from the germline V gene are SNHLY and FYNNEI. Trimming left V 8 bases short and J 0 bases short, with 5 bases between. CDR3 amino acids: CASLSSYEQYF. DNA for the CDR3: TGTGCCAGCCTTAGCTCCTACGAGCAGTACTTC.

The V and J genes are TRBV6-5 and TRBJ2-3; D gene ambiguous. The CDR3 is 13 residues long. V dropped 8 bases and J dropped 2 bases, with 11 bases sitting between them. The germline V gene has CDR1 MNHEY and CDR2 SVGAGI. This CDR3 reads CASRRDLTDTQYF. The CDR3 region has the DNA TGTGCCAGCCGGAGAGACCTCACAGATACGCAGTATTTT.

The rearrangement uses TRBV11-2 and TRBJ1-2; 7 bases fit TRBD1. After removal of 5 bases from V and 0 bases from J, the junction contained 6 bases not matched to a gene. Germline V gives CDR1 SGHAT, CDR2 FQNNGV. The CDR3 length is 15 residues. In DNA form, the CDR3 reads TGTGCCAGCAGCCCCCGACAGGGAGCTAACTATGGCTACACCTTC. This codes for CASSPRQGANYGYTF.

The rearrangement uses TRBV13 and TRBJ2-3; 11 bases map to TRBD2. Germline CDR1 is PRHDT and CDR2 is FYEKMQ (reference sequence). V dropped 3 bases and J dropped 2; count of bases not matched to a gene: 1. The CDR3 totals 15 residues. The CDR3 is CASSFSGGATDTQYF. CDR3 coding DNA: TGTGCCAGCAGCTTTAGCGGGGGGGCCACAGATACGCAGTATTTT.

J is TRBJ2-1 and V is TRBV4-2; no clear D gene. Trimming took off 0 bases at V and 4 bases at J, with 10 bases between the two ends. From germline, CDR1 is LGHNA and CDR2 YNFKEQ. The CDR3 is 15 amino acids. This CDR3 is CASSQDLAAYNEQFF. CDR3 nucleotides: TGTGCCAGCAGCCAAGATTTGGCGGCGTACAATGAGCAGTTCTTC.

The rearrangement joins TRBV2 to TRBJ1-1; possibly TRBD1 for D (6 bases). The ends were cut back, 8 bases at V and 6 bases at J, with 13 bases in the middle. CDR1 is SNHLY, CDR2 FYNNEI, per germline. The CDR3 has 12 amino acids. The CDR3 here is CASGDGQSEAFF. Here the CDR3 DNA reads TGTGCCAGCGGGGATGGACAGTCTGAAGCTTTCTTT.

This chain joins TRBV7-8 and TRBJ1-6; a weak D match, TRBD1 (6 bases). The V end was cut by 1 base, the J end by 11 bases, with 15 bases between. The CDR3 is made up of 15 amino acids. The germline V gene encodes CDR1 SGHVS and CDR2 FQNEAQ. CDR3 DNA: TGTGCCAGCAGCTTAGAGGTTAAAGGGGGTACACCCCTCCACTTT. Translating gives CASSLEVKGGTPLHF.

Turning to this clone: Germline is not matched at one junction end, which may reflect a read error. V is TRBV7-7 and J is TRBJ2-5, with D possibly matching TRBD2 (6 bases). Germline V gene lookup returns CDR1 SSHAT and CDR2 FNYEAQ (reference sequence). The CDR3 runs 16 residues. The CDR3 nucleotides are TGTGCTAGCAGCTTAGTGTGGCGGGGAGTGGGAGAGACCCAGTACTTC. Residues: CASSLVWRGVGETQYF. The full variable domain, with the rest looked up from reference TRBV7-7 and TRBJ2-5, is GAGVSQSPRYKVTKRGQDVTLRCDPISSHATLYWYQQALGQGPEFLTYFNYEAQPDKSGLPSDRFSAERPEGSISTLTIQRTEQRDSAMYRCASSLVWRGVGETQYFGPGTRLLVL.

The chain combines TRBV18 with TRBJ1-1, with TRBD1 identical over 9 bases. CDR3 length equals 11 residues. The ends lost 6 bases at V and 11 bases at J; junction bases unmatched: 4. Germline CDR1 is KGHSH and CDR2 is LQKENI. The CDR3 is CASSRQGVAFF. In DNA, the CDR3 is TGTGCCAGCTCCCGACAGGGGGTCGCTTTCTTT.

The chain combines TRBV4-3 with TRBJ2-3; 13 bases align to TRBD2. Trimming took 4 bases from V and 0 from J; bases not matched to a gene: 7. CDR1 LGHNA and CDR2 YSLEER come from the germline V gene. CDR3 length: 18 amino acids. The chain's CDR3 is CASSPLSTSGGSTDTQYF. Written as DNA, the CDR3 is TGCGCCAGCAGCCCCCTATCGACTAGCGGGGGGAGCACAGATACGCAGTATTTT.

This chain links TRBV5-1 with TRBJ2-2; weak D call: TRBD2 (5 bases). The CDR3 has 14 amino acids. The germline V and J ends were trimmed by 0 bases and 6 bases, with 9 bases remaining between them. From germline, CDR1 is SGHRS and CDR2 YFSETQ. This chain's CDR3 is CASSLGSGAGELFF. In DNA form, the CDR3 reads TGCGCCAGCAGCTTGGGGTCCGGGGCCGGGGAGCTGTTTTTT.

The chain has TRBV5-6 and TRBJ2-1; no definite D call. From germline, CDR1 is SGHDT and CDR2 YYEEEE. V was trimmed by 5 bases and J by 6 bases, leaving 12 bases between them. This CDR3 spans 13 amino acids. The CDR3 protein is CASRSYGVNEQFF. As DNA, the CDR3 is TGTGCCAGCAGGAGCTATGGTGTCAATGAGCAGTTCTTC.

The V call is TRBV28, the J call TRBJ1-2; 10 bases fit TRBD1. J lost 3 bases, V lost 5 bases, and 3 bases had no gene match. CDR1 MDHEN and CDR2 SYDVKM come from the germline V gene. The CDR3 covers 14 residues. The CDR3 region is CASSGTGDYYGYTF. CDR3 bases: TGTGCCAGCAGTGGGACAGGGGATTACTATGGCTACACCTTC.

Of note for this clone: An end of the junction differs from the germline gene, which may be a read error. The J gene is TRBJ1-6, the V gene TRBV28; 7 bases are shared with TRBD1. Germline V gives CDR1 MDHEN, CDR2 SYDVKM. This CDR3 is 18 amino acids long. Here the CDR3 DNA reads TGTGCCAGCAATTTACAACGTACAGGGGAACTATATAATTCACCCCTCCACTTT. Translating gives CASNLQRTGELYNSPLHF.

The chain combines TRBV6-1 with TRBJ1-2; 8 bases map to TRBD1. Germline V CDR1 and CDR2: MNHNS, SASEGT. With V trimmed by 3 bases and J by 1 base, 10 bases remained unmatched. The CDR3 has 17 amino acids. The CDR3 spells CASSEQGANPLNYGYTF. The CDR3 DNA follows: TGTGCCAGCAGTGAGCAGGGGGCGAACCCACTTAACTATGGCTACACCTTC.

CDR3: CAISASGTGVSEKLFF. The DNA for the CDR3 is TGTGCCATCAGTGCGTCCGGGACAGGGGTTAGTGAAAAACTGTTTTTT. This rearrangement joins TRBV10-3 to TRBJ1-4; 10 bases fit TRBD1. CDR1 is ENHRY, CDR2 SYGVKD, per germline. The length of the CDR3 is 16 residues. V dropped 4 bases and J dropped 7; count of bases not matched to a gene: 9.

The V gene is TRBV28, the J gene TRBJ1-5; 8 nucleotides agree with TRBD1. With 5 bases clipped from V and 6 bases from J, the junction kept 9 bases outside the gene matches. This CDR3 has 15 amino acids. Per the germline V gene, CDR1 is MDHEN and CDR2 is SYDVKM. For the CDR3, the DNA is TGTGCCAGCAGTACAGGGGGAGTGTATAGTCAGCCCCAGCATTTT. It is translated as CASSTGGVYSQPQHF.

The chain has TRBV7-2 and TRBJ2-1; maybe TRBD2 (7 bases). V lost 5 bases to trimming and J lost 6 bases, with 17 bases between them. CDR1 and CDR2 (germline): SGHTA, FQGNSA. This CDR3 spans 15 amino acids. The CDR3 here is CASSPGGGSRNEQFF. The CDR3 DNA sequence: TGTGCCAGCAGCCCTGGGGGGGGCAGCCGCAATGAGCAGTTCTTC. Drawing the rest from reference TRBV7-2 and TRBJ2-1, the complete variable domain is GAGVSQSPSNKVTEKGKDVELRCDPISGHTALYWYRQSLGQGLEFLIYFQGNSAPDKSGLPSDRFSAERTGGSVSTLTIQRTQQEDSAVYLCASSPGGGSRNEQFFGPGTRLTVL.

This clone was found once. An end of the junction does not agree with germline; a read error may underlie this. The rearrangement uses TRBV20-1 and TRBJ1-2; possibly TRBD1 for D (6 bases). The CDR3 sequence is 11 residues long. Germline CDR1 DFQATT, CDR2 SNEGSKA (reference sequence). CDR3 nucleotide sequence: TGCAGTGCTAGATTACTCCCAGGGGCGAGCTTC. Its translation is CSARLLPGASF.